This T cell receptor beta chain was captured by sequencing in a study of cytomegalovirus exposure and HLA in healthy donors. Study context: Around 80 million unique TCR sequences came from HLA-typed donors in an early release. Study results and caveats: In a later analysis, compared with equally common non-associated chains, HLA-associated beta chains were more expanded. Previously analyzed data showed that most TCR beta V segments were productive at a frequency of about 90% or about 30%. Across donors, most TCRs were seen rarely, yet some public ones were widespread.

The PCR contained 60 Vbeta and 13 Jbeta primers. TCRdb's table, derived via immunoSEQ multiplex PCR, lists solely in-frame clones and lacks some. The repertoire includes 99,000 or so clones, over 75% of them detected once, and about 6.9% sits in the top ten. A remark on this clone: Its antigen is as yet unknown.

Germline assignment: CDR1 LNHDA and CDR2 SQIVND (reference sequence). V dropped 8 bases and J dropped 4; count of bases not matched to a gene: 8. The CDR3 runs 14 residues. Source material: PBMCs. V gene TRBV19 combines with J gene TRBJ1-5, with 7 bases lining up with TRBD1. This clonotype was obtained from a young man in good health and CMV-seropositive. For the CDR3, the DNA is TGTGCCAGTCGACAGGGATCATGGAATCAGCCCCAGCATTTT. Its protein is CASRQGSWNQPQHF.